The T cell receptor (beta chain) under discussion was sequenced for a study of CXCR3-negative and CXCR3-positive naive CD8 T cells. Germline assignment: CDR1 MDHEN and CDR2 SYDVKM. The CDR3 length is 14 residues. Preparation of TRB cDNA libraries relied on 5' RACE carrying UMI labels. TCRdb re-called the 5' RACE reads and gives one entry per CDR3 protein, without DNA. This repertoire comprises some 45,000 distinct CDR3 sequences; its ten largest clones make up 1.6%. The sequence derives from a human donor in good health. Some clones in this sample may be carry-over from other donors' samples. Sequencing used naive CXCR3- CD8+ T cells from blood. Described subset: CD45RO-CCR7+CD27+CD95- naive CD8+ T cells lacking CXCR3 (TNR3-). The chain has TRBV28 and TRBJ2-1; TCRdb's D gene call, TRBD2, goes unchecked for lack of DNA. The CDR3 region is CASSLRGALNEQFF.